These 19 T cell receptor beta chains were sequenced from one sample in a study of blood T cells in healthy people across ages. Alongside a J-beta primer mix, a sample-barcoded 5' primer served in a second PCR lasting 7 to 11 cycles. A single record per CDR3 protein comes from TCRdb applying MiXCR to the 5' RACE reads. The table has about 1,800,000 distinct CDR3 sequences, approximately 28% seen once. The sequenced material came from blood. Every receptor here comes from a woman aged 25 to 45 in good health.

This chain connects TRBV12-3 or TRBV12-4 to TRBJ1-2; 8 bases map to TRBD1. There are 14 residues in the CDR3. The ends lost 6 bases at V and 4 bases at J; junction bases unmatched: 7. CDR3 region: CASSRTGLPYGYTF. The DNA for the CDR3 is TGTGCCAGCAGCAGGACAGGGCTCCCCTATGGCTACACCTTC.

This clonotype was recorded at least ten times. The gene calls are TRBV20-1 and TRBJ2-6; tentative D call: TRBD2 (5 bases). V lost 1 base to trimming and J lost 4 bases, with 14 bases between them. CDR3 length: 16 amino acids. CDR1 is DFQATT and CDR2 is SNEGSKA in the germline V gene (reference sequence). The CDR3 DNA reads TGCAGTGCTAGAGGGAAAGGAACGGGAGGGGCCAACGTCCTGACTTTC. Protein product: CSARGKGTGGANVLTF.

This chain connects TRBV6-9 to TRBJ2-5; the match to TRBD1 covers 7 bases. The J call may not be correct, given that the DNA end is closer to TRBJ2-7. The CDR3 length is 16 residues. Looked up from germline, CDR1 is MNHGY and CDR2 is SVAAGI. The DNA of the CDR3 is TGTGCCAGCAGTCACCTCAACAAGGGACAGTACTACGAGCAGTACTTC. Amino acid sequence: CASSHLNKGQYYEQYF.

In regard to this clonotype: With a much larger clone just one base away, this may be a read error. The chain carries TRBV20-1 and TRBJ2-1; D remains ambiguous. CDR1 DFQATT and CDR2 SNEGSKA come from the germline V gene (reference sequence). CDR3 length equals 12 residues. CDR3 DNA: TGCAGTGCTAGCTACTCCTACAAAGAGCAGTTCTTC. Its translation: CSASYSYKEQFF.

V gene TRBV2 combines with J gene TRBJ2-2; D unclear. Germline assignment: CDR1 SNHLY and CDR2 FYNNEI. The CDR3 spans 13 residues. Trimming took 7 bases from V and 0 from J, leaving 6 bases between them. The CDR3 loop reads CASNDANTGELFF. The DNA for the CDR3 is TGTGCCAGCAATGATGCGAACACCGGGGAGCTGTTTTTT. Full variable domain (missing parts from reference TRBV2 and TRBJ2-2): EPEVTQTPSHQVTQMGQEVILRCVPISNHLYFYWYRQILGQKVEFLVSFYNNEISEKSEIFDDQFSVERPDGSNFTLKIRSTKLEDSAMYFCASNDANTGELFFGEGSRLTVL.

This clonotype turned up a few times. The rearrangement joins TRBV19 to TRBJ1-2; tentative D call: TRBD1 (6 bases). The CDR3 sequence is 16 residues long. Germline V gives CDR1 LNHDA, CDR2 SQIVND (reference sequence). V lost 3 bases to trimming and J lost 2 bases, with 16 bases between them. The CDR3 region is CASSMGLRGKNYGYTF. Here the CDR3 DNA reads TGTGCCAGTAGTATGGGCCTCAGGGGCAAGAACTATGGCTACACCTTC.

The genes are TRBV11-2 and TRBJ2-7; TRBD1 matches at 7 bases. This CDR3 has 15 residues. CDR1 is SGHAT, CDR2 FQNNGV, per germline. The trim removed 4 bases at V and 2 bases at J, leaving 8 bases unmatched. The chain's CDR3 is CASSSLTGKTYEQYF. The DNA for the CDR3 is TGTGCCAGCAGCTCCTTGACAGGGAAAACCTACGAGCAGTACTTC.

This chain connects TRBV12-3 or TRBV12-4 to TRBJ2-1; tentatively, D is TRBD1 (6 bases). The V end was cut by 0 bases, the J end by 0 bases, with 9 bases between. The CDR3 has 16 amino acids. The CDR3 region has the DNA TGTGCCAGCAGTTTAGCGCAGGGGTACTCCTACAATGAGCAGTTCTTC. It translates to CASSLAQGYSYNEQFF.

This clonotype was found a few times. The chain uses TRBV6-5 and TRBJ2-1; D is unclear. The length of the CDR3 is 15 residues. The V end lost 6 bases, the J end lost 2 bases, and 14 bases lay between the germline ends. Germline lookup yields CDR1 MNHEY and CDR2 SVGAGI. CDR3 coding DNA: TGTGCCAGCAGGCGCGCGGCGGCCCCCTACAATGAGCAGTTCTTC. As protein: CASRRAAAPYNEQFF.

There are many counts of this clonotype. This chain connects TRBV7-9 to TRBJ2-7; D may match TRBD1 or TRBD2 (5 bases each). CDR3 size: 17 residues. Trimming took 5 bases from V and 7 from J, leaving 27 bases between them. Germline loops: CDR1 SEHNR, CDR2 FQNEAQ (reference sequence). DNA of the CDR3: TGTGCCAGCAGCCCCCAAAATGTAAGGGGAGTACTTAGGGAGCAGTACTTC. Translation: CASSPQNVRGVLREQYF.

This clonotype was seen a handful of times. The CDR3 nucleotides are TGTGCCAGCAGTCCCGGGACAGGCGCCCGGACCCAGTACTTC. It is translated as CASSPGTGARTQYF. The gene calls are TRBV6-5 and TRBJ2-5; 8 nucleotides line up with TRBD1. Trimming removed 5 bases from V and 7 bases from J; junction bases left unmatched: 9. Looked up from germline, CDR1 is MNHEY and CDR2 is SVGAGI. This CDR3 has 14 residues.

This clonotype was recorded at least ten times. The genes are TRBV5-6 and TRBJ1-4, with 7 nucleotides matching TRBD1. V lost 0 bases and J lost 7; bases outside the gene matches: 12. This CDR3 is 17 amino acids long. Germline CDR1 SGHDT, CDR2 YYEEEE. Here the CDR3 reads CASSLAADRTSGEKLFF. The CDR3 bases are TGTGCCAGCAGCTTGGCCGCGGACAGGACATCGGGTGAAAAACTGTTTTTT.

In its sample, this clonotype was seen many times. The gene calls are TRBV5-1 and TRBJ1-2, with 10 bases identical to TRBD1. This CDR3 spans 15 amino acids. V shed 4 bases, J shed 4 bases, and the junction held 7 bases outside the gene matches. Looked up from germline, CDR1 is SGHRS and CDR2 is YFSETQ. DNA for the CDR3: TGCGCCAGCAGCGGGGACAGGGGTACGGGCTATGGCTACACCTTC. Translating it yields CASSGDRGTGYGYTF.

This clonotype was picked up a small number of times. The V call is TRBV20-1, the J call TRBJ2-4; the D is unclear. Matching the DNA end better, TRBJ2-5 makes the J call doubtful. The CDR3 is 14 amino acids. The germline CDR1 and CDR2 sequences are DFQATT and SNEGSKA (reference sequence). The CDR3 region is CSANQPRPKETQYF. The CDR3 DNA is TGCAGTGCTAATCAGCCTAGGCCAAAAGAGACCCAGTACTTC.

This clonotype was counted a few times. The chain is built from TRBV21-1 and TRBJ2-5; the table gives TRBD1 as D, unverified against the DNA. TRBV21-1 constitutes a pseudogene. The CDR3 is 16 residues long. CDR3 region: CASSKPRDGGGRTQYF. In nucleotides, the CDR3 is TGTGCCAGCAGCAAACCGCGGGACGGAGGGGGGAGAACCCAGTACTTC.

The CDR3 nucleotides are TGCAGTGCTATCCTCGGGGGATTGGGCGAAAAACTGTTTTTT. Translation gives CSAILGGLGEKLFF. This chain uses TRBV20-1 with TRBJ1-4; possible D gene TRBD1, 5 bases. V was trimmed by 4 bases and J by 8 bases, leaving 17 bases between them. Per the germline V gene, CDR1 is DFQATT and CDR2 is SNEGSKA (reference sequence). CDR3 size: 14 residues.

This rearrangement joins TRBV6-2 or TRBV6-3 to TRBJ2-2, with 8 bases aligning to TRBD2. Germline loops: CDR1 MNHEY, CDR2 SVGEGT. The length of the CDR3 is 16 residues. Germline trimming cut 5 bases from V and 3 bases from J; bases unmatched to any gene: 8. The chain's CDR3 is CASSPLTSAYTGELFF. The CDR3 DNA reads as TGTGCCAGCAGTCCCCTGACTAGCGCATACACCGGGGAGCTGTTTTTT.

The DNA for the CDR3 is TGTGCCAGCAGCCAAGCTACGGGACAGGGGTTCTATGGCTACACCTTC. Amino acid sequence: CASSQATGQGFYGYTF. The V gene is TRBV4-2, the J gene TRBJ1-2; 10 nucleotides agree with TRBD1. V shed 1 base, J shed 4 bases, and the junction held 6 bases outside the gene matches. The CDR3 is 16 residues long. The germline V gene encodes CDR1 LGHNA and CDR2 YNFKEQ.

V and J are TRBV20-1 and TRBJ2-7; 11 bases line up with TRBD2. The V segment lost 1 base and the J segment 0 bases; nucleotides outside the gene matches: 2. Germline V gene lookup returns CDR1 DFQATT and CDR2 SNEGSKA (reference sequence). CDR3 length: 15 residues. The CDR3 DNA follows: TGCAGTGCTAGAGGACTAGCGGGGACCTCCTACGAGCAGTACTTC. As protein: CSARGLAGTSYEQYF.